This TCR beta chain was captured by sequencing in a study of technical replicates of blood from a few donors. Only in-frame clones appear in the TCRdb table, and some are missing; sequencing was by immunoSEQ multiplex PCR. The sample has some 69,000 clones, around 90% seen once. Sequencing used PBMCs. This TCR was recovered from a human donor in good health. Some clones in this sample may be carry-over from other donors' samples.

For the CDR3, the DNA is TGCGCCAGCAGCTTTCTCAGTACGAACACCGGGGAGCTGTTTTTT. As protein: CASSFLSTNTGELFF. The genes are TRBV5-1 and TRBJ2-2, with no clear D. Germline V lookup: CDR1 SGHRS, CDR2 YFSETQ. Trimming took off 2 bases at V and 0 bases at J, with 8 bases between the two ends. This CDR3 contains 15 residues. The full variable domain, with the rest looked up from reference TRBV5-1 and TRBJ2-2, is KAGVTQTPRYLIKTRGQQVTLSCSPISGHRSVSWYQQTPGQGLQFLFEYFSETQRNKGNFPGRFSGRQFSNSRSEMNVSTLELGDSALYLCASSFLSTNTGELFFGEGSRLTVL.